This T cell receptor beta chain was documented in a study of cytomegalovirus exposure and HLA in healthy donors. Study conclusions and caveats: Cytomegalovirus-associated status was assigned to around 160 TCR beta chains. Among TCR sequences, most were rare, though some public TCRs appeared in many donors.

PCR involved 60 Vbeta and 13 Jbeta primers. How the authors handled the data: In a later analysis, of 70 million to 85 million unique beta chains, around 9.9 million appeared in at least two donors. Sequencing was performed with immunoSEQ multiplex PCR; in TCRdb, only in-frame clones are kept and a portion is missing. V and J calls and clone size are given by that table; D and trimming were obtained from the DNA. The sample includes under 80,000 clones, around 75% of them seen just once. The ends lost 4 bases at V and 11 bases at J; junction bases unmatched: 8. The V gene's germline CDR1 is ENHRY and CDR2 SYGVKD. There are 13 residues in the CDR3. This clone has only a few counts. Its antigen remains unknown. These donors, healthy bone marrow donors, were studied.

Sequenced input: PBMCs. V gene TRBV10-3 combines with J gene TRBJ2-5; 9 bases align to TRBD1. The receptor comes from a man aged 45-65 years in good health and CMV-seropositive. The CDR3 DNA sequence: TGTGCCATCAGTGGCCGGGACAGGGAGGGGCAGTACTTC. Translating it yields CAISGRDREGQYF.